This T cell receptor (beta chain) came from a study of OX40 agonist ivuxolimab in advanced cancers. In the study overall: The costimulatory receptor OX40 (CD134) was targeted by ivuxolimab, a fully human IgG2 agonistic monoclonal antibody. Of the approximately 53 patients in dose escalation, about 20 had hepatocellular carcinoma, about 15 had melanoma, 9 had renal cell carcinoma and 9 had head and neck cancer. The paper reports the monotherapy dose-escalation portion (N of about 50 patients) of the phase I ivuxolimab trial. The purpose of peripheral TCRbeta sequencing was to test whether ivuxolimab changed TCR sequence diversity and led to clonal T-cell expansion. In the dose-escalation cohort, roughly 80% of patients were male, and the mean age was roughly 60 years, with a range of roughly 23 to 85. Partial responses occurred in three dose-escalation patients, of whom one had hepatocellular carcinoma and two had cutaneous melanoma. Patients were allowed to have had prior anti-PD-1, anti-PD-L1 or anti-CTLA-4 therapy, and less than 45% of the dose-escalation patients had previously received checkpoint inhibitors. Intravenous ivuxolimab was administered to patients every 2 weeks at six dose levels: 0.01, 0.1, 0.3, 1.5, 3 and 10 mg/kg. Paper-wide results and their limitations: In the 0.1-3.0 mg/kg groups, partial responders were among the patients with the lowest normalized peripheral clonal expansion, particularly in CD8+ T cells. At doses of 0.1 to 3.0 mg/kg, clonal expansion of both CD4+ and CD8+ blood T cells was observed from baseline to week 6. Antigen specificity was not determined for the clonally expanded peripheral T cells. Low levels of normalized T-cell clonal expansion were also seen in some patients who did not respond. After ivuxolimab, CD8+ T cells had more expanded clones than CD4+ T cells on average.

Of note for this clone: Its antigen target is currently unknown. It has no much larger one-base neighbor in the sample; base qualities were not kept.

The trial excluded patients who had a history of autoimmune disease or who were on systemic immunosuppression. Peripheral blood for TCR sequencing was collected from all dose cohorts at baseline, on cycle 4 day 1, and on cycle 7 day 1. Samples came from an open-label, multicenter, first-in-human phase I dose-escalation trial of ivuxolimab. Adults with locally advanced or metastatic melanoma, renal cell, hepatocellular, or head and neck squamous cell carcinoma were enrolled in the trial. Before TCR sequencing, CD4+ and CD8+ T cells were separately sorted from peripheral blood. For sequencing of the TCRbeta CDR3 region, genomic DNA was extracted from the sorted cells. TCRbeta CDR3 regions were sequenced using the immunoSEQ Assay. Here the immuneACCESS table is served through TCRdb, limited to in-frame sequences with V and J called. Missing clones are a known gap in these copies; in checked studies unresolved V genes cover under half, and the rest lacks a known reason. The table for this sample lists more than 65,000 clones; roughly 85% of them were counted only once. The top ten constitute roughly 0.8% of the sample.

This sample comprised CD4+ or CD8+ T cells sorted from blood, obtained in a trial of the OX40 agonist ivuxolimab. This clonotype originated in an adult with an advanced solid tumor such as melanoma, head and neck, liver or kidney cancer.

The CDR3 loop reads CASRMGRTGSETQYF. The DNA reads as follows: TGTGCCAGCAGGATGGGCAGGACTGGATCGGAGACCCAGTACTTC. The chain is assembled from TRBV7-2 and TRBJ2-5, and the D gene may be TRBD2, 5 bases matching. The CDR3 contains 15 residues, cysteine and phenylalanine counted. The sequence is cut down to CDR3 DNA, 45 bases in frame from base 1. The germline V gene specifies SGHTA as CDR1 and FQGNSA as CDR2. V drops 6 bases and J drops 5 bases, leaving 19 bases in between.